In this sample, the clone carrying this TCR beta chain turned up many times. The entry originates in a study of shared clonotypes between healthy human individuals. Deletions cut 11 bases from V and 0 bases from J, with 10 bases between. Germline V gene sequence: CDR1 MNHEY, CDR2 SMNVEV (reference sequence). There are 12 residues in the CDR3. Repertoires were generated with immunoSEQ multiplex PCR, while TCRdb's copy carries only in-frame clones and drops some. The table includes around 720,000 clones, roughly 72% detected once. This receptor was obtained from a woman under 40 in good health. Input material: memory CD4+ T cells sorted from blood. Subset meaning: CD45RA-negative fraction. The rearrangement links TRBV27 to TRBJ1-1; D is undetermined. CDR3 protein: CAAGRMNTEAFF. CDR3 nucleotides: TGTGCCGCGGGGAGAATGAACACTGAAGCTTTCTTT.